This T cell receptor beta chain was sequenced during a study of glioma-infiltrating T cells. Broader study findings: Tissue-blood divergence was below expectation in non-neoplastic patients, above in gliomas. Tissue and blood shared very few CDR3 sequences.

On this clonotype itself: What it recognizes is unknown.

Using RNA template, CDR3s of TCR alpha and beta were amplified with iRepertoire arm-PCR. TCRdb used MiXCR to reprocess the multiplex PCR reads, holding one entry per CDR3 protein. Of approximately 130,000 distinct CDR3 sequences in the sample, about 25% were seen once. V shed 3 bases and J shed 3 bases, with 14 bases lying between them. Germline V CDR1 and CDR2: LNHDA, SQIVND (reference sequence). CDR3 length: 15 amino acids. Material: glioma tissue, nonneoplastic brain tissue, or PBMCs (not recorded which). The receptor's source is a human donor with low-grade glioma or glioblastoma, undergoing nonglioma brain surgery, or in good health (not recorded which). The J gene is TRBJ1-2, the V gene TRBV19; tentatively, D is TRBD1 (6 bases). The CDR3 is CASSIWRGADYGYTF. CDR3 coding DNA: TGTGCCAGTAGTATTTGGCGGGGGGCCGACTATGGCTACACCTTC.